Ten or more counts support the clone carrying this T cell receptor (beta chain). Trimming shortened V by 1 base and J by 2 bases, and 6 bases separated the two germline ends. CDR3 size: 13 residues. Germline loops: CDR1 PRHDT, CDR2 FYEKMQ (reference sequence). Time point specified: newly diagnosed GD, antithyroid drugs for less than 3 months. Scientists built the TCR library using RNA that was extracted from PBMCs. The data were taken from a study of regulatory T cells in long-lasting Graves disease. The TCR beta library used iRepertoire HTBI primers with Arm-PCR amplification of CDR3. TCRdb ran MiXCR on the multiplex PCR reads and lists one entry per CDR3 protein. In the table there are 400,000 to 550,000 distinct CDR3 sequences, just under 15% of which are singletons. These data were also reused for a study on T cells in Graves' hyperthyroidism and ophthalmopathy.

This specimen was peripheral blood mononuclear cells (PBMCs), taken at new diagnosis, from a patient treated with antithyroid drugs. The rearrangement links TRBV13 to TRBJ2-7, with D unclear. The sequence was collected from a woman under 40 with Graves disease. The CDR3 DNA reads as TGTGCCAGCAGCTTAGAACAAACCTACGAGCAGTACTTC. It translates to CASSLEQTYEQYF.